The present entry profiles one T cell receptor (beta chain) with its context. As yet, its antigen is unknown. This record comes from a study of T cell repertoires in cytomegalovirus infection. Study in general: CMV infection plus the matching HLA type was flagged by public TCR beta signatures. Overall study findings and caveats: Cumulative frequency (of public TCR beta family members) identified carriers of CMV plus the relevant HLA.

Via MiXCR, TCRdb re-called the reads, giving one row per CDR3 protein. The sample yields tens of thousands of distinct CDR3 sequences, 33% seen once. Trimming stripped 10 bases from V and 1 base from J, with 14 bases between. The CDR3 totals 13 residues. CDR1 is MNHEY and CDR2 is SVGEGT in the germline V gene. The sequence derives from a human donor in good health (CMV status not recorded). Some clones in this sample may be carry-over from other donors' samples. V is TRBV6-2 or TRBV6-3 and J is TRBJ2-7; TRBD2 might be the D (5 bases). The sample taken for sequencing was PBMCs, sequenced either directly or after in vitro stimulation (not recorded which). The CDR3 region has the DNA TGTGCCATCACGGGAAGGGCATCCTACGAGCAGTACTTC. Translation gives CAITGRASYEQYF.